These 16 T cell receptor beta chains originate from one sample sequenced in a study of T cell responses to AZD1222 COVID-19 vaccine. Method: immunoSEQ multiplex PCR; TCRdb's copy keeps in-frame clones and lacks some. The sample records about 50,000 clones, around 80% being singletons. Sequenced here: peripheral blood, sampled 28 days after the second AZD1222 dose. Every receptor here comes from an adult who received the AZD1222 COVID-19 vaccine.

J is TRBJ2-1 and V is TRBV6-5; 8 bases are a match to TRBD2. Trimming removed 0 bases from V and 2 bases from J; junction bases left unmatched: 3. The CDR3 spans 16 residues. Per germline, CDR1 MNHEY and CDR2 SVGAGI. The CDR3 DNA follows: TGTGCCAGCAGTTACTCTCCGGGGGGGACCTACAATGAGCAGTTCTTC. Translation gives CASSYSPGGTYNEQFF.

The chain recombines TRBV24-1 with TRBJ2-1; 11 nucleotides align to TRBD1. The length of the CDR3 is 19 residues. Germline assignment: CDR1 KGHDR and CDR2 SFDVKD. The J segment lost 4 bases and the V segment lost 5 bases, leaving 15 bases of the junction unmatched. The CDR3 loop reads CATSGTGVGDRGSYNEQFF. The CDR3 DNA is TGTGCCACCAGTGGCACGGGGGTTGGGGACAGGGGGTCTTACAATGAGCAGTTCTTC.

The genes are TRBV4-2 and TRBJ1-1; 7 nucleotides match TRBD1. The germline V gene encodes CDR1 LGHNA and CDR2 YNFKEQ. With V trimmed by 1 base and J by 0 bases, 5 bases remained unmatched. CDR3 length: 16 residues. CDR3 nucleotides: TGTGCCAGCAGCCAAGCCGGGACAGCCATGAACACTGAAGCTTTCTTT. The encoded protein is CASSQAGTAMNTEAFF.

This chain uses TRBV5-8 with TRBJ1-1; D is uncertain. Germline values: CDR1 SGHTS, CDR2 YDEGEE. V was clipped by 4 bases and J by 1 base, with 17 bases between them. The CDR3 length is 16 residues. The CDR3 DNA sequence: TGTGCCAGCAGCAGCGATAGGTACAGATGGAACACTGAAGCTTTCTTT. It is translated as CASSSDRYRWNTEAFF.

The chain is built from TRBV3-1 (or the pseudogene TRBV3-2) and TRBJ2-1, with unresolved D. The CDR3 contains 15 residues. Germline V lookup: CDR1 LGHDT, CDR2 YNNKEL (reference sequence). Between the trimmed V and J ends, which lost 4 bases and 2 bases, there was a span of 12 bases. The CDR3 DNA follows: TGTGCCAGCAGCCTCCCCCAAGCCGCCTACAATGAGCAGTTCTTC. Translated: CASSLPQAAYNEQFF.

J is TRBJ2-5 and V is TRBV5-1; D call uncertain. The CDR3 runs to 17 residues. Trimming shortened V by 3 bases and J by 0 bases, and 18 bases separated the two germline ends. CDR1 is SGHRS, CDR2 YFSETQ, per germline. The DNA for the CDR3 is TGCGCCAGCAGCTCCGGCGTTCAAATTCGGGACCAAGAGACCCAGTACTTC. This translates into CASSSGVQIRDQETQYF.

CDR3 nucleotide sequence: TGTGCCAGCAGTTCAGGGGGCGCGAACACCGGGGAGCTGTTTTTT. Amino acid sequence: CASSSGGANTGELFF. The chain is built from TRBV6-5 and TRBJ2-2, with 8 bases lining up with TRBD1. Unmatched junction bases numbered 1, after V lost 4 bases and J lost 0 bases. The germline V gene has CDR1 MNHEY and CDR2 SVGAGI. The CDR3 has 15 amino acids.

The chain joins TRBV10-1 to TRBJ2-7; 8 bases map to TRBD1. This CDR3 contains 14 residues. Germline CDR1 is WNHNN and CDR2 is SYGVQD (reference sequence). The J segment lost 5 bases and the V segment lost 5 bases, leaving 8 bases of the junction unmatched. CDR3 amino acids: CASSPGTGANEQYF. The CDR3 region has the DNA TGCGCCAGCAGTCCCGGGACAGGCGCTAACGAGCAGTACTTC.

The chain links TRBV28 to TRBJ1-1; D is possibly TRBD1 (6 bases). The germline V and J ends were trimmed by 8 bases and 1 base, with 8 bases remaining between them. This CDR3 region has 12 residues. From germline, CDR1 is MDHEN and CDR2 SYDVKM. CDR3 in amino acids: CASRGGNTEAFF. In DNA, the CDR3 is TGTGCCAGCCGAGGGGGGAACACTGAAGCTTTCTTT.

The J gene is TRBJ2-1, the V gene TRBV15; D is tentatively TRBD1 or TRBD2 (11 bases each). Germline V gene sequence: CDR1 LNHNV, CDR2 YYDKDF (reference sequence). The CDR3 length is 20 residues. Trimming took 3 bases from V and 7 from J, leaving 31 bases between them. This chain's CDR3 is CATSSRDRGSTSGSRNEQFF. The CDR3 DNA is TGTGCCACCAGCAGCCGGGACAGGGGGTCTACTAGCGGGAGTAGGAATGAGCAGTTCTTC.

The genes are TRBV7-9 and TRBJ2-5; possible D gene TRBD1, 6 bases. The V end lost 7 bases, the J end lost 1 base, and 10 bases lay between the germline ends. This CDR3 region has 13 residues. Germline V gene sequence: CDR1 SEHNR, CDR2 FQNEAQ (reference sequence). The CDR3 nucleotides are TGTGCCAGCAACAAACAGGGCCAAGAGACCCAGTACTTC. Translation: CASNKQGQETQYF.

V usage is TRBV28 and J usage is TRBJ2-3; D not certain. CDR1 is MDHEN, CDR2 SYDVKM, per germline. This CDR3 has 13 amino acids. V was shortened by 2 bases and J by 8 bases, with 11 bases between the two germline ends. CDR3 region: CASSLKGSTTQYF. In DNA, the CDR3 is TGTGCCAGCAGTTTAAAGGGTTCCACTACGCAGTATTTT.

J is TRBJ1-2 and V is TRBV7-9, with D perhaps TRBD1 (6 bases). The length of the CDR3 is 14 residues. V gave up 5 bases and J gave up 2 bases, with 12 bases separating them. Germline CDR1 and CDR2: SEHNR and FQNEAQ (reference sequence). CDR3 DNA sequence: TGTGCCAGCAGCCAGGGGAATCAAAACTATGGCTACACCTTC. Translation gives CASSQGNQNYGYTF.

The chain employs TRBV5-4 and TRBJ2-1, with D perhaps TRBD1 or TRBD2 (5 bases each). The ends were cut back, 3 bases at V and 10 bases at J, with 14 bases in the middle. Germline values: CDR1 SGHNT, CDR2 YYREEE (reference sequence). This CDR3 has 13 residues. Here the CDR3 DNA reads TGTGCCAGCAGCTCGATAGGCAGGGACGAGCAGTTCTTC. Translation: CASSSIGRDEQFF. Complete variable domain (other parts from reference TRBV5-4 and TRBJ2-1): ETGVTQSPTHLIKTRGQQVTLRCSSQSGHNTVSWYQQALGQGPQFIFQYYREEENGRGNFPPRFSGLQFPNYSSELNVNALELDDSALYLCASSSIGRDEQFFGPGTRLTVL.

The CDR3 coding sequence is TGTGCCAGCAGTTTAAGGCGTCAAGAGACCCAGTACTTC. Its translation: CASSLRRQETQYF. V is TRBV12-3 or TRBV12-4 and J is TRBJ2-5; unclear D gene. The V and J ends lost 2 bases and 2 bases respectively, with 6 bases between them. The CDR3 extends over 13 amino acids.

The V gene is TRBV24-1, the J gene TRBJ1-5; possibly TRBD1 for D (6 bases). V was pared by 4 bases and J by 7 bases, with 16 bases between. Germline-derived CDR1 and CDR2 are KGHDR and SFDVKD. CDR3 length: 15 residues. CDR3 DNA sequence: TGTGCCACCAGTGACCCAAAATGGGGGGGCCAGCCCCAGCATTTT. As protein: CATSDPKWGGQPQHF.